This paragraph covers one T cell receptor beta chain sequence. The germline gives CDR1 LGHDT, CDR2 YNNKEL (reference sequence). Trimming cost V 4 bases and J 11 bases; bases outside gene matches: 14. The CDR3 extends over 15 amino acids. Authors' analysis steps: Amplified reference gene primers provided the basis for estimating nucleated cell counts. Some clones are missing from TCRdb's copy, which holds only in-frame ones; the method was immunoSEQ multiplex PCR. For V, J and clone size, that table is used; D and trimming come from the DNA. The table lists roughly 86,000 clones, around three quarters of them singletons. The data are from a study of blood T cell repertoires in COVID-19. Study details: Acute and convalescent COVID-19 specimens originated in the United States, Italy and Spain. From T cells, B-cell-depleted T cells, or PBMCs came the material, which was cDNA or gDNA.

The receptor comes from a man in his forties or fifties who had recovered from COVID-19. The V gene is TRBV3-1 (or the pseudogene TRBV3-2), the J gene TRBJ1-1, with 9 bases fitting TRBD1. The specimen was peripheral blood. The CDR3 DNA is TGTGCCAGCAGCCTTAACGGGGGGGACAGGGCCCGGGCTTTCTTT. Its protein is CASSLNGGDRARAFF.